Here is one TCR beta chain with its context. Its antigen is unidentified. Per the germline V gene, CDR1 is MRHNA and CDR2 is SNTAGT. V lost 5 bases, J lost 1 base, and 4 bases stayed unmatched. The length of the CDR3 is 15 residues. The entry originates in a study of cytomegalovirus exposure and HLA in healthy donors. The wider study: An earlier analysis identified fewer than 130 million unique TCR beta sequences in approximately 190 million T cells. Early on, a data release was issued that held 80 million to 90 million unique TCRs from HLA-typed donors. Broader study findings: Analyzed later, most CMV-associated TCR beta chains appeared HLA-restricted. TCR beta V segments were, for the most part, productive about 90% or about 30% of the time in an earlier analysis.

The primer mix had 60 Vbeta and 13 Jbeta primers. The method was immunoSEQ multiplex PCR; TCRdb's version includes in-frame clones alone and lacks a portion of them. The repertoire holds roughly 160,000 clones, 80% seen once, with around 4.5% in the top ten. Sequencing was done on a sample of PBMCs. The chain joins TRBV6-4 to TRBJ2-1, with TRBD2 matching 8 bases. This sequence originates from a man aged 25-40 years in good health and CMV-seronegative. For the CDR3, the DNA is TGTGCCAGCAGTTCTAGCGGGTCGTCCTACAATGAGCAGTTCTTC. Its protein is CASSSSGSSYNEQFF.